This T cell receptor (beta chain) emerged from a study of OX40 agonist ivuxolimab in advanced cancers. Regarding the research as a whole: The costimulatory receptor OX40 (CD134) was targeted by ivuxolimab, a fully human IgG2 agonistic monoclonal antibody. Intravenous ivuxolimab was administered to patients every 2 weeks at six dose levels: 0.01, 0.1, 0.3, 1.5, 3 and 10 mg/kg. Of the roughly 50 dose-escalation patients, hepatocellular carcinoma was present in roughly 19, melanoma in approximately 15, renal cell carcinoma in 9 and head and neck cancer in 9. A male proportion of nearly 85% and a mean age of roughly 55 years, ranging from about 20 to 85, were recorded for the dose-escalation cohort. Patients were allowed to have had prior anti-PD-1, anti-PD-L1 or anti-CTLA-4 therapy, and approximately 40% of the dose-escalation patients had been treated with checkpoint inhibitors. Three dose-escalation patients achieved partial responses, one with hepatocellular carcinoma and two with cutaneous melanoma. Peripheral TCRbeta sequencing aimed to test whether ivuxolimab altered TCR sequence diversity and caused clonal T-cell expansion. The paper describes the monotherapy dose-escalation part (N of about 52 patients) of the phase I trial of ivuxolimab. Study-wide conclusions, independent of this receptor: Clonal expansion of both CD4+ and CD8+ blood T cells was observed from baseline to week 6 at doses 0.1 to 3.0 mg/kg. Low levels of normalized T-cell clonal expansion were also seen in some patients who did not respond. In the 0.1-3.0 mg/kg groups, partial responders had among the lowest normalized peripheral clonal expansion, particularly in CD8+ T cells. After ivuxolimab, more expanded clones were found on average in CD8+ T cells than in CD4+ T cells. Antigen specificity was not determined for the clonally expanded peripheral T cells.

On this clone itself: Its antigen is still unknown. At one of its ends the junction is not consistent with the germline gene, which may arise from a read error.

CDR1 SGHRS and CDR2 YFSETQ were looked up in the germline V gene. The CDR3, cysteine through phenylalanine, is 14 amino acids long. Just the 42-base CDR3 DNA is kept, in frame starting at base 1. Genomic DNA was isolated from the sorted cells so that the TCRbeta CDR3 region could be sequenced. The immunoSEQ Assay was used for sequencing of TCRbeta CDR3 regions. The source is immuneACCESS, and TCRdb retained only in-frame sequences with V and J called. Part of the clones is not carried over; for the studies checked, unresolved V genes explain less than half of this, and the remainder is unexplained. This sample gives approximately 65,000 clones in total; around four fifths of them show up just once. The biggest ten clones account for roughly 10% of the sample. The trial excluded patients who had a history of autoimmune disease or were on systemic immunosuppression. In every dose cohort, peripheral blood was drawn for TCR sequencing at baseline, cycle 4 day 1, and cycle 7 day 1. Samples came from an open-label, multicenter, first-in-human phase I dose-escalation trial of ivuxolimab. Adults with locally advanced or metastatic head and neck squamous cell, hepatocellular, melanoma or renal cell carcinoma were enrolled in the trial. Before TCR sequencing, CD4+ T cells and CD8+ T cells were sorted from peripheral blood as separate populations.

The receptor was derived from an adult with an advanced solid tumor such as melanoma, head and neck, liver or kidney cancer. Sequences were derived from CD4+ or CD8+ T cells sorted from blood, sampled in a trial of the OX40 agonist ivuxolimab. This chain joins TRBV5-1 to TRBJ1-2, with no confident D gene call. The CDR3 region has the sequence CASSTGDALYDYTF. The nucleotide sequence reads TGCGCCAGCAGTACTGGGGATGCCCTCTATGACTACACCTTC.